A single sample is the source of the 22 T cell receptor beta chains below, sequenced in a study of liver allograft versus peripheral blood T cells. Study at large: Within transplanted livers, the T cell receptor repertoires were examined and compared against the repertoires present in the peripheral blood of liver transplant recipients.

TCRdb ran MiXCR on the reads and lists one entry per CDR3 protein. Of some 6,000 distinct CDR3 sequences in the sample, approximately 15% were seen once. Receptors were obtained from a human patient who had a liver transplant. Some T cells may be transferred from the graft donor.

This clonotype appeared many times. The chain couples TRBV28 to TRBJ1-2; TRBD1 agrees at 7 bases. Per germline, CDR1 MDHEN and CDR2 SYDVKM. V trimming: 4 bases; J trimming: 5 bases; junction bases outside the gene matches: 16. The CDR3 is 17 residues long. The CDR3 reads CASSSYDRAFDPYGYTF. The CDR3 DNA sequence: TGTGCCAGCAGTTCTTACGACAGGGCCTTCGATCCTTATGGCTACACCTTC.

The V and J genes are TRBV14 and TRBJ2-1; 9 bases map to TRBD2. Gene TRBJ2-7 matches the end of the DNA better, so the J call may be wrong. CDR1 and CDR2 from the germline V gene are SGHDN and FVKESK. This CDR3 is built from 20 residues. CDR3 amino acids: CASSLSPIGGLAELAYEQYF. Here the CDR3 DNA reads TGTGCCAGCAGCCTTTCTCCTATCGGGGGACTAGCTGAACTCGCTTACGAGCAGTACTTC.

As regards this clonotype: A much bigger clone sits one base away, suggesting this may be a read error. The CDR3 does not end in the conserved phenylalanine or tryptophan, so this is likely a read error. The chain couples TRBV6-5 to TRBJ1-2; TRBD1 is a possible D gene (6 bases). Trimming took off 3 bases at V and 8 bases at J, with 16 bases between the two ends. Germline assignment: CDR1 MNHEY and CDR2 SVGAGI. The CDR3 has 14 amino acids. The CDR3 protein is CASSYDRIVGGYTL. CDR3 in DNA: TGTGCCAGCAGTTATGACAGGATTGTAGGGGGCTACACCCTC.

The rearrangement uses TRBV15 and TRBJ2-7, with TRBD2 identical over 7 bases. Germline V gene sequence: CDR1 LNHNV, CDR2 YYDKDF (reference sequence). V shed 4 bases and J 3 bases; nucleotides not matched to a gene: 12. The CDR3 totals 16 residues. The DNA of the CDR3 is TGTGCCACCAGCACCCTGGCGAGGGAGGGCTTCTACGAGCAGTACTTC. It yields the protein CATSTLAREGFYEQYF.

This clonotype is labeled medium-sized. The chain has TRBV19 and TRBJ2-1; D might be TRBD1 (5 bases). Germline V CDR1 and CDR2: LNHDA, SQIVND (reference sequence). CDR3 length: 15 amino acids. Trimming left V 5 bases short and J 9 bases short, with 20 bases between. CDR3 in DNA: TGTGCCAGTAGTCCAAGATCCGACAGCGACGGTGAGCAGTTCTTC. This codes for CASSPRSDSDGEQFF.

By share, this clonotype ranks as medium-sized (0.01 to 0.1%). The chain has TRBV27 and TRBJ1-1, with D possibly matching TRBD1 (6 bases). Trimming cost V 7 bases and J 7 bases, with 16 bases left between them. CDR1 and CDR2 from the germline V gene are MNHEY and SMNVEV (reference sequence). This CDR3 is 13 amino acids long. In DNA, the CDR3 is TGTGCCAGCATGCAAAGGACAGCCAGTGAAGCTTTCTTT. It yields the protein CASMQRTASEAFF.

Judged by abundance, this clonotype is medium-sized. The chain links TRBV30 to TRBJ1-2, with TRBD1 as a possible D gene (6 bases). CDR3 length: 14 residues. Per the germline V gene, CDR1 is GTSNPN and CDR2 is SVGIG (reference sequence). With 7 bases removed from V and 2 bases from J, the gap between germline ends came to 17 bases. CDR3 amino acids: CAFTPGTPNYGYTF. CDR3 DNA: TGTGCCTTCACCCCCGGGACACCGAACTATGGCTACACCTTC.

The V gene is TRBV30, the J gene TRBJ2-1; no definite D call. CDR1 is GTSNPN and CDR2 is SVGIG in the germline V gene (reference sequence). The CDR3 sequence is 11 residues long. The ends were cut back, 0 bases at V and 11 bases at J, with 8 bases in the middle. CDR3 bases: TGTGCCTGGAGTGTACCTGAGAAGCAGTTCTTC. As protein: CAWSVPEKQFF.

This clonotype ranks as medium-sized. J is TRBJ2-7 and V is TRBV29-1; a possible D gene is TRBD2 (5 bases). This CDR3 comprises 12 residues. The germline V gene has CDR1 SQVTM and CDR2 ANQGSEA. Trimming shortened V by 4 bases and J by 2 bases, and 9 bases separated the two germline ends. The CDR3 sequence: CSVGHGAYEQYF. The CDR3 region has the DNA TGCAGCGTTGGGCACGGGGCCTACGAGCAGTACTTC.

Sample share makes this clonotype medium-sized (0.01 to 0.1%). In DNA form, the CDR3 reads TGTGCCAGCAGTTTTGGAGTTCTTGGCTACACCTTC. Translated: CASSFGVLGYTF. This sequence joins TRBV28 and TRBJ1-2; D uncertain. V was pared by 3 bases and J by 7 bases, with 9 bases between. Germline V lookup: CDR1 MDHEN, CDR2 SYDVKM. The CDR3 covers 12 residues.

The rearrangement uses TRBV11-2 and TRBJ1-5; no reliable D call. Trimming removed 3 bases from V and 4 bases from J, with 7 bases in between. This CDR3 is built from 13 residues. CDR1 is SGHAT, CDR2 FQNNGV, per germline. This CDR3 is CASSFDVNQPQHF. DNA of the CDR3: TGTGCCAGCAGCTTCGACGTTAATCAGCCCCAGCATTTT. Looking up the rest from reference TRBV11-2 and TRBJ1-5 gives the full variable domain: EAGVAQSPRYKIIEKRQSVAFWCNPISGHATLYWYQQILGQGPKLLIQFQNNGVVDDSQLPKDRFSAERLKGVDSTLKIQPAKLEDSAVYLCASSFDVNQPQHFGDGTRLSIL.

This clonotype has a single count. This likely came from a read error, as a far larger clone is one base away. The J gene is TRBJ1-4, the V gene TRBV27; D call uncertain. Germline values: CDR1 MNHEY, CDR2 SMNVEV (reference sequence). The CDR3 loop spans 15 amino acids. V lost 8 bases and J lost 0, with 13 bases in between. The CDR3 here is CASWSNTATNEKLFF. As DNA, the CDR3 is TGTGCCAGCTGGAGTAACACCGCAACTAATGAAAAACTGTTTTTT. The variable domain in full, completed from reference TRBV27 and TRBJ1-4, reads EAQVTQNPRYLITVTGKKLTVTCSQNMNHEYMSWYRQDPGLGLRQIYYSMNVEVTDKGDVPEGYKVSRKEKRNFPLILESPSPNQTSLYFCASWSNTATNEKLFFGSGTQLSVL.

V is TRBV2 and J is TRBJ1-3; possible D gene TRBD1, 6 bases. The CDR3 consists of 13 residues. V was shortened by 6 bases and J by 2 bases, with 8 bases between the two germline ends. Per germline, CDR1 SNHLY and CDR2 FYNNEI. The CDR3 sequence: CASRQGPGNTIYF. CDR3 DNA sequence: TGTGCCAGCAGACAGGGTCCTGGAAACACCATATATTTT.

This clonotype was picked up one time. The chain carries TRBV20-1 and TRBJ1-5; the match to TRBD1 covers 10 bases. The germline CDR1 and CDR2 sequences are DFQATT and SNEGSKA (reference sequence). This CDR3 has 15 amino acids. The V segment lost 3 bases and the J segment 1 base; nucleotides outside the gene matches: 3. DNA for the CDR3: TGCAGTGCTAGCTTGGGACAGGGGAGCAATCAGCCCCAGCATTTT. Translation gives CSASLGQGSNQPQHF.

This clonotype is labeled medium-sized. The gene calls are TRBV6-2 or TRBV6-3 and TRBJ1-2; TRBD1 agrees at 7 bases. Trimming at V came to 3 bases and at J to 4 bases, leaving 11 bases not matched to a gene. CDR3 size: 16 residues. Germline CDR1 is MNHEY and CDR2 is SVGEGT. The chain's CDR3 is CASSYRRTGGSYGYTF. Here the CDR3 DNA reads TGTGCCAGCAGTTATCGCCGGACAGGTGGAAGCTATGGCTACACCTTC.

Sample share makes this clonotype large. CDR3 DNA: TGTGCCAGCTCACAAATTAGACAGACTAACTATGGCTACACCTTC. Its protein is CASSQIRQTNYGYTF. The rearrangement links TRBV18 to TRBJ1-2; possibly TRBD1 for D (5 bases). V dropped 4 bases and J dropped 0 bases, with 12 bases sitting between them. From germline, CDR1 is KGHSH and CDR2 LQKENI. The CDR3 extends over 15 amino acids.

This clonotype was found a few times. V and J are TRBV30 and TRBJ1-5; a weak D match, TRBD1 (5 bases). Trimming took 0 bases from V and 4 from J, leaving 10 bases between them. Germline CDR1 and CDR2: GTSNPN and SVGIG (reference sequence). CDR3 size: 14 residues. CDR3: CAWSVRTTNQPQHF. CDR3 DNA sequence: TGTGCCTGGAGTGTAAGGACAACAAATCAGCCCCAGCATTTT.

The rearrangement joins TRBV20-1 to TRBJ1-2, with 10 bases identical to TRBD1. The germline V gene has CDR1 DFQATT and CDR2 SNEGSKA (reference sequence). The CDR3 length is 16 residues. J lost 1 base, V lost 0 bases, and 5 bases had no gene match. The CDR3 loop reads CSARDRDRGFNYGYTF. CDR3 nucleotide sequence: TGCAGTGCTAGAGACCGGGACAGGGGTTTTAACTATGGCTACACCTTC.

By its share, this clonotype is medium-sized. This chain connects TRBV7-2 to TRBJ1-2; D unresolved. The CDR3 runs to 11 residues. Germline lookup yields CDR1 SGHTA and CDR2 FQGNSA. V was cut by 6 bases and J by 1 base, with 3 bases left in between. In DNA, the CDR3 is TGTGCCAGCAGGGTTAACTATGGCTACACCTTC. Its protein is CASRVNYGYTF.

The table lists this clonotype with a few counts. This chain connects TRBV20-1 to TRBJ2-5; TRBD2 matches 7 bases. This CDR3 comprises 15 residues. CDR1 is DFQATT, CDR2 SNEGSKA, per germline (reference sequence). V lost 3 bases, J lost 7 bases, and 14 bases stayed unmatched. The CDR3 DNA is TGCAGTGCTAGCGTTCCGGGACTAACTATCGGGACCCAGTACTTC. This gives the protein CSASVPGLTIGTQYF.

The chain uses TRBV30 and TRBJ2-1; the D call may be TRBD1 or TRBD2 (5 bases each). Germline V lookup: CDR1 GTSNPN, CDR2 SVGIG (reference sequence). The V and J ends lost 3 bases and 3 bases respectively, with 15 bases between them. The CDR3 is 15 residues long. The CDR3 region has the DNA TGTGCCTGGAGACCTGGGGGACGAAACTACAATGAGCAGTTCTTC. It is translated as CAWRPGGRNYNEQFF.

By share of the sample, this clonotype is medium-sized. The rearrangement links TRBV7-9 to TRBJ1-1, with D tentatively TRBD1 (5 bases). Trimming removed 4 bases from V and 3 bases from J, with 9 bases in between. CDR1 SEHNR and CDR2 FQNEAQ come from the germline V gene (reference sequence). The CDR3 totals 13 residues. CDR3 DNA: TGTGCCAGCAGCTCAGGGTTTTACACTGAAGCTTTCTTT. Translation: CASSSGFYTEAFF.